Below are 27 T cell receptor beta chains sequenced from a single sample in a study of cytomegalovirus exposure and HLA in healthy donors. The study ran its PCR with 60 Vbeta and 13 Jbeta primers. Generated by immunoSEQ multiplex PCR, the TCRdb table keeps only in-frame clones and is missing some. The sample lists 100,000 or so clones; about 80% were seen once. Material for sequencing was PBMCs. The receptor source for this set is a woman aged 35 to 49 in good health and CMV-seropositive.

The chain has TRBV30 and TRBJ2-1; D gene unclear. Looked up from germline, CDR1 is GTSNPN and CDR2 is SVGIG (reference sequence). V lost 0 bases and J 7 bases, leaving 4 bases between the germline ends. The CDR3 totals 11 residues. The DNA for the CDR3 is TGTGCCTGGAGTGTACTAAATGAGCAGTTCTTC. Protein product: CAWSVLNEQFF.

This clone was counted a few times. The chain couples TRBV6-1 to TRBJ2-2; tentative D call: TRBD1 (5 bases). The length of the CDR3 is 15 residues. The V and J ends lost 6 bases and 6 bases respectively, with 17 bases between them. Germline V gene lookup returns CDR1 MNHNS and CDR2 SASEGT. CDR3 sequence reads: CASRIWGRVSGELFF. Written as DNA, the CDR3 is TGTGCCAGCAGAATCTGGGGCAGGGTGTCCGGGGAGCTGTTTTTT.

The gene calls are TRBV6-5 and TRBJ2-3; TRBD1 matches 7 bases. The J segment lost 7 bases and the V segment lost 6 bases, leaving 13 bases of the junction unmatched. This CDR3 is built from 15 residues. Looked up from germline, CDR1 is MNHEY and CDR2 is SVGAGI. Here the CDR3 reads CASRPPGQLSNTQYF. CDR3 bases: TGTGCCAGCAGACCTCCGGGACAGCTTTCAAATACGCAGTATTTT.

The chain is built from TRBV6-1 and TRBJ1-4, with unresolved D. V was clipped by 1 base and J by 3 bases, with 9 bases between them. Germline V CDR1 and CDR2: MNHNS, SASEGT. This CDR3 spans 15 amino acids. In nucleotides, the CDR3 is TGTGCCAGCAGTGAAGGGATGACACCTAATGAAAAACTGTTTTTT. This gives the protein CASSEGMTPNEKLFF.

The gene calls are TRBV12-2 and TRBJ1-3; TRBD1 is taken as the D call from the table, unchecked against the DNA. TRBV12-2 is deemed a pseudogene. This CDR3 has 17 amino acids. CDR3 sequence: CASRLAIDRGRANTIYF. CDR3 bases: TGTGCAAGTCGCTTAGCAATCGACAGGGGCCGGGCAAACACCATATATTTT.

This chain uses TRBV7-6 with TRBJ2-1; D is undetermined. Germline CDR1 and CDR2: SGHVS and FNYEAQ. The CDR3 spans 17 residues. V lost 5 bases and J lost 0, with 17 bases in between. CDR3: CASSPSRLASSYNEQFF. The CDR3 DNA reads as TGTGCCAGCAGCCCCAGCAGACTTGCAAGCTCCTACAATGAGCAGTTCTTC. The full variable domain, completed using reference TRBV7-6 and TRBJ2-1, is GAGVSQSPRYKVTKRGQDVALRCDPISGHVSLYWYRQALGQGPEFLTYFNYEAQQDKSGLPNDRFSAERPEGSISTLTIQRTEQRDSAMYRCASSPSRLASSYNEQFFGPGTRLTVL.

This clone was found once. V is TRBV11-2 and J is TRBJ1-2, with a weak D call TRBD1 (5 bases). Trimming pared 0 bases from V and 13 bases from J, leaving 12 bases between. Looked up from germline, CDR1 is SGHAT and CDR2 is FQNNGV. CDR3 length: 12 residues. The CDR3 sequence: CASSLDFQGFTF. CDR3 in DNA: TGTGCCAGCAGCTTAGATTTTCAGGGTTTCACCTTC.

On this clone: This same CDR3 is encoded by further DNA sequences in the sample. The rearrangement joins TRBV29-1 to TRBJ1-3; 9 bases fit TRBD1. The ends lost 7 bases at V and 4 bases at J; junction bases unmatched: 8. This CDR3 is 14 amino acids long. Germline loops: CDR1 SQVTM, CDR2 ANQGSEA. The CDR3 DNA reads TGCAGCGCCGGACAGGGGCTTGAAGGAAACACCATATATTTT. The encoded protein is CSAGQGLEGNTIYF.

A few counts support this clone. The V call is TRBV6-1, the J call TRBJ1-5, with 7 bases that match TRBD1. CDR3 length: 13 residues. V gave up 4 bases and J gave up 7 bases; unmatched junction bases: 4. Looked up from germline, CDR1 is MNHNS and CDR2 is SASEGT. The CDR3 is CASSATGQQPQHF. The CDR3 DNA reads TGTGCCAGCAGTGCGACAGGGCAGCAGCCCCAGCATTTT.

The CDR3 sequence: CASSQVSRTGKGTDTQYF. The CDR3 region has the DNA TGTGCCAGCAGCCAAGTATCCCGGACAGGGAAGGGCACAGATACGCAGTATTTT. The rearrangement uses TRBV4-2 and TRBJ2-3; the match to TRBD1 covers 8 bases. V trimming: 1 base; J trimming: 1 base; junction bases outside the gene matches: 10. The CDR3 sequence is 18 residues long. Germline CDR1 reads LGHNA; CDR2 reads YNFKEQ.

The V gene is TRBV7-2, the J gene TRBJ2-7, with a possible D match to TRBD2 (6 bases). The V end was cut by 1 base, the J end by 3 bases, with 13 bases between. Germline CDR1 and CDR2: SGHTA and FQGNSA. The CDR3 has 15 amino acids. The chain's CDR3 is CASSLESRGVYEQYF. CDR3 DNA: TGTGCCAGCAGCTTAGAGTCGCGGGGCGTCTACGAGCAGTACTTC.

The V and J genes are TRBV4-1 and TRBJ2-6; TRBD1 aligns across 10 bases. J lost 5 bases, V lost 3 bases, and 4 bases had no gene match. CDR1 MGHRA and CDR2 YSYEKL come from the germline V gene. The CDR3 totals 16 residues. The CDR3 DNA follows: TGCGCCAGCAGCCAGGGACAGGGGAACTGGGCCAACGTCCTGACTTTC. Amino acid sequence: CASSQGQGNWANVLTF.

This sequence joins TRBV5-1 and TRBJ1-2; no reliable D call. V was pared by 2 bases and J by 8 bases, with 10 bases between. The CDR3 is made up of 12 amino acids. Germline values: CDR1 SGHRS, CDR2 YFSETQ. DNA of the CDR3: TGCGCCAGCAGCTTTGGAGGGCAGGGCTACACCTTC. The encoded protein is CASSFGGQGYTF. Supplemented by reference TRBV5-1 and TRBJ1-2, the full variable domain reads KAGVTQTPRYLIKTRGQQVTLSCSPISGHRSVSWYQQTPGQGLQFLFEYFSETQRNKGNFPGRFSGRQFSNSRSEMNVSTLELGDSALYLCASSFGGQGYTFGSGTRLTVV.

A remark on this clone: Other DNA sequences in the same sample also yield this CDR3. V usage is TRBV5-1 and J usage is TRBJ1-1, with TRBD1 matching over 7 bases. The CDR3 totals 14 residues. Per germline, CDR1 SGHRS and CDR2 YFSETQ. V shed 4 bases, J shed 1 base, and the junction held 4 bases outside the gene matches. The CDR3 is CASSTGTANTEAFF. The CDR3 DNA sequence: TGCGCCAGCAGCACGGGGACAGCGAACACTGAAGCTTTCTTT.

The V and J genes are TRBV6-1 and TRBJ2-2; D unclear. The V end was cut by 7 bases, the J end by 1 base, with 7 bases between. The CDR3 is 13 residues long. Germline loops: CDR1 MNHNS, CDR2 SASEGT. Here the CDR3 reads CASNPGNTGELFF. CDR3 sequence (DNA): TGTGCCAGCAACCCAGGGAACACCGGGGAGCTGTTTTTT.

This chain links TRBV30 with TRBJ2-3; maybe TRBD2 (6 bases). Trimming removed 4 bases from V and 2 bases from J, with 13 bases in between. CDR1 and CDR2 from the germline V gene are GTSNPN and SVGIG (reference sequence). CDR3 size: 14 residues. The CDR3 DNA reads as TGTGCCTGGAATTTGGGGGGTGACACAGATACGCAGTATTTT. Encoded protein: CAWNLGGDTDTQYF.

Remarks on this clone: Other DNA sequences in this sample translate to the same CDR3. The CDR3 DNA sequence: TGTGCCAGCAGTTCTCCAGGACAGGGCCGCACTGAAGCTTTCTTT. Residues: CASSSPGQGRTEAFF. The chain couples TRBV6-5 to TRBJ1-1; 8 nucleotides line up with TRBD1. The germline V gene has CDR1 MNHEY and CDR2 SVGAGI. The CDR3 is made up of 15 amino acids. Trimming cost V 4 bases and J 4 bases; bases outside gene matches: 8.

The chain joins TRBV19 to TRBJ1-2; no clear D. The CDR3 runs 13 residues. The germline V gene encodes CDR1 LNHDA and CDR2 SQIVND (reference sequence). Trimming took off 5 bases at V and 6 bases at J, with 13 bases between the two ends. CDR3: CASSFRNSDGYTF. DNA of the CDR3: TGTGCCAGTAGTTTCAGGAATTCAGATGGCTACACCTTC.

Here the CDR3 reads CASSSRLGRETQYF. DNA for the CDR3: TGTGCCAGCAGTTCCCGACTAGGTCGCGAGACCCAGTACTTC. V is TRBV6-5 and J is TRBJ2-5, with D tentatively TRBD2 (6 bases). CDR3 length: 14 residues. Trimming cost V 4 bases and J 5 bases, with 14 bases left between them. From germline, CDR1 is MNHEY and CDR2 SVGAGI.

This clone was observed a handful of times. The rearrangement joins TRBV27 to TRBJ2-1, with 8 nucleotides matching TRBD1. This CDR3 contains 16 residues. V shed 5 bases and J 4 bases; nucleotides not matched to a gene: 10. Looked up from germline, CDR1 is MNHEY and CDR2 is SMNVEV (reference sequence). CDR3 DNA: TGTGCCAGCAGTAACTTCAGGGGGCTGGTTTACAATGAGCAGTTCTTC. Its translation: CASSNFRGLVYNEQFF.

This chain links TRBV6-1 with TRBJ1-2; 9 nucleotides line up with TRBD1. The CDR3 has 14 residues. Germline V gene data show CDR1 as MNHNS and CDR2 as SASEGT. V lost 6 bases to trimming and J lost 4 bases; unmatched junction nucleotides: 6. The CDR3 protein is CASRIMDRGYGYTF. The CDR3 region has the DNA TGTGCCAGCAGGATAATGGACAGGGGCTATGGCTACACCTTC.

This clone was counted between two and nine times. The V gene is TRBV5-1, the J gene TRBJ1-2; 10 positions agree with TRBD1. Germline CDR1 reads SGHRS; CDR2 reads YFSETQ. CDR3 length: 15 residues. J was trimmed by 5 bases and V by 2 bases; bases with no gene match: 6. The CDR3 DNA reads as TGCGCCAGCAGCTTAATTGGACAGGGGGAATATGGCTACACCTTC. It specifies CASSLIGQGEYGYTF. The full variable domain, rest sourced from reference TRBV5-1 and TRBJ1-2, is KAGVTQTPRYLIKTRGQQVTLSCSPISGHRSVSWYQQTPGQGLQFLFEYFSETQRNKGNFPGRFSGRQFSNSRSEMNVSTLELGDSALYLCASSLIGQGEYGYTFGSGTRLTVV.

This clone was found a few times. The CDR3 DNA reads as TGTGCCAGCAGCTTAGGGTCCCCTAGGGGCTACACCTTC. This codes for CASSLGSPRGYTF. The rearrangement joins TRBV11-2 to TRBJ1-2; no clear D gene. CDR1 and CDR2 from the germline V gene are SGHAT and FQNNGV. This CDR3 has 13 amino acids. The V end was cut by 1 base, the J end by 8 bases, with 11 bases between.

This clone was seen a handful of times. CDR3 sequence: CASSQFMVRNYGYTF. DNA for the CDR3: TGTGCCAGCAGTCAGTTTATGGTCCGAAACTATGGCTACACCTTC. The gene calls are TRBV2 and TRBJ1-2; no reliable D call. The CDR3 runs to 15 residues. The ends were cut back, 5 bases at V and 2 bases at J, with 15 bases in the middle. Germline CDR1 is SNHLY and CDR2 is FYNNEI.

V and J are TRBV6-5 and TRBJ1-1, with a weak D call TRBD1 (6 bases). Germline-derived CDR1 and CDR2 are MNHEY and SVGAGI. Trimming took off 6 bases at V and 0 bases at J, with 14 bases between the two ends. This CDR3 has 15 residues. The CDR3 protein is CASSHRAAMNTEAFF. DNA of the CDR3: TGTGCCAGCAGCCACAGGGCCGCTATGAACACTGAAGCTTTCTTT.

The chain employs TRBV7-2 and TRBJ1-1; D remains unclear. CDR1 and CDR2 (germline): SGHTA, FQGNSA. V was clipped by 5 bases and J by 4 bases, with 14 bases between them. The CDR3 is made up of 14 amino acids. Here the CDR3 DNA reads TGTGCCAGCAGCCAAAAATCTCTCGGCACTGAAGCTTTCTTT. Translated, it gives CASSQKSLGTEAFF.

The chain carries TRBV10-3 and TRBJ2-7; 9 bases are shared with TRBD1. CDR3 length equals 12 residues. V shed 11 bases, J shed 4 bases, and the junction held 6 bases outside the gene matches. Germline V gives CDR1 ENHRY, CDR2 SYGVKD. CDR3 residues: CASWDREYEQYF. The DNA of the CDR3 is TGTGCCTCCTGGGACAGGGAATACGAGCAGTACTTC.